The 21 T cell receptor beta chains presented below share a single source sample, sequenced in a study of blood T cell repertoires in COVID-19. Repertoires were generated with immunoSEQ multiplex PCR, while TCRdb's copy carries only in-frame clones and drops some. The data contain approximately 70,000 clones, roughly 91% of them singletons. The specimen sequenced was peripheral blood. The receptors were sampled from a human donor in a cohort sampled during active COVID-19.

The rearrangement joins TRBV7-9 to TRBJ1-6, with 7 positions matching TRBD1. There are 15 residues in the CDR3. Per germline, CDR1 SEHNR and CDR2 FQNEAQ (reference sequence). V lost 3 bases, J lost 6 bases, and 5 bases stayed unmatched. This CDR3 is CASSFRGTVNSPLHF. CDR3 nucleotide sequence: TGTGCCAGCAGCTTTCGGGGGACAGTTAATTCACCCCTCCACTTT. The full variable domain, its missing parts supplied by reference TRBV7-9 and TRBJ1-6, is DTGVSQNPRHKITKRGQNVTFRCDPISEHNRLYWYRQTLGQGPEFLTYFQNEAQLEKSRLLSDRFSAERPKGSFSTLEIQRTEQGDSAMYLCASSFRGTVNSPLHFGNGTRLTVT.

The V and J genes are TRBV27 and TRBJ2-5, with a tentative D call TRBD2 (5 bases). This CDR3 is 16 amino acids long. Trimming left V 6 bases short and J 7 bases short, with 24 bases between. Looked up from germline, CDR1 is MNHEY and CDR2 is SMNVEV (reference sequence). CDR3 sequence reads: CASSPGGGRNRATQYF. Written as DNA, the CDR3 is TGTGCCAGCAGCCCAGGAGGTGGGCGAAACCGAGCGACCCAGTACTTC.

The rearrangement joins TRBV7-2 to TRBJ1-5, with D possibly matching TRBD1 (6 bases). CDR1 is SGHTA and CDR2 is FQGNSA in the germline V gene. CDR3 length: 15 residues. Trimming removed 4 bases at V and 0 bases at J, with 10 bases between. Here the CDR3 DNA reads TGTGCCAGCAGCTCTTACAGGGTTAGCAATCAGCCCCAGCATTTT. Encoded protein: CASSSYRVSNQPQHF.

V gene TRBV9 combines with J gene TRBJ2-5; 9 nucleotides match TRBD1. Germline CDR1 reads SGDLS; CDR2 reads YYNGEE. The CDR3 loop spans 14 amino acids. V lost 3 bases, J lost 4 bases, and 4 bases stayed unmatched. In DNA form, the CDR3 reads TGTGCCAGCAGCGGGGACAGGGCTGGAGAGACCCAGTACTTC. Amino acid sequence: CASSGDRAGETQYF.

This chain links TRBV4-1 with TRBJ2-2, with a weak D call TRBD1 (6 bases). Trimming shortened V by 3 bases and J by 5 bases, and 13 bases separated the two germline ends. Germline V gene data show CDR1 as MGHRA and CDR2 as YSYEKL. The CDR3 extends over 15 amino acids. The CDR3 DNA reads TGCGCCAGCAGCCAGTGGGGAACAGGGACCGGGGAGCTGTTTTTT. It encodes CASSQWGTGTGELFF.

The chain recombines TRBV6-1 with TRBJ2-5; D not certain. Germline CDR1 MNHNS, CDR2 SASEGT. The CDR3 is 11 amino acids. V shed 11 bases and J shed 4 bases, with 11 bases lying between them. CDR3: CAGSLGETQYF. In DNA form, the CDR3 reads TGTGCCGGTTCCCTAGGAGAGACCCAGTACTTC.

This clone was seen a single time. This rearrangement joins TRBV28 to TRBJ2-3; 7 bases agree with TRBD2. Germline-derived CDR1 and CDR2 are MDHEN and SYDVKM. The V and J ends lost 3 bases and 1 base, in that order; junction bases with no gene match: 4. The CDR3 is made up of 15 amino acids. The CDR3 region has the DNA TGTGCCAGCAGTTTTAGGGGACTACGCACAGATACGCAGTATTTT. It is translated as CASSFRGLRTDTQYF.

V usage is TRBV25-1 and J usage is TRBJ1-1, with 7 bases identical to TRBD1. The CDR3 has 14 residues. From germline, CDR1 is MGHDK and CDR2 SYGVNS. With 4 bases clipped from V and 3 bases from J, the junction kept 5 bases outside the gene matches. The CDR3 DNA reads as TGTGCCAGCAGTGCCAACAGGGGAGACACTGAAGCTTTCTTT. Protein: CASSANRGDTEAFF.

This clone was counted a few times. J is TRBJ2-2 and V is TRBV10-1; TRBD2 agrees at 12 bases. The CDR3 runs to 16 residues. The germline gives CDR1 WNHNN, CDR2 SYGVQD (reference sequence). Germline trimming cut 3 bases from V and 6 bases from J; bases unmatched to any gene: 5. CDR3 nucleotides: TGCGCCAGCAGTGATGGCCTAGCGGGGGGGTCCGGGGAGCTGTTTTTT. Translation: CASSDGLAGGSGELFF.

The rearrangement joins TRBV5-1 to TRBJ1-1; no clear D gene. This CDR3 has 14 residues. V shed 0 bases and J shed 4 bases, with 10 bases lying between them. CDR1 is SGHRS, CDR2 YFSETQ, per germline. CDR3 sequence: CASSLVGRGTEAFF. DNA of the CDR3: TGCGCCAGCAGCTTGGTAGGTCGGGGCACTGAAGCTTTCTTT.

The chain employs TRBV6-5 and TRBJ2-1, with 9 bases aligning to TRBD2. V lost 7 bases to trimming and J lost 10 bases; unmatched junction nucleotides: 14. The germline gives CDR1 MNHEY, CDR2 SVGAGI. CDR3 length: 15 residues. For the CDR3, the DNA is TGTGCCAGCATTCGGGGTGGCGGGGGGGCGTACGAGCAGTTCTTC. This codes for CASIRGGGGAYEQFF.

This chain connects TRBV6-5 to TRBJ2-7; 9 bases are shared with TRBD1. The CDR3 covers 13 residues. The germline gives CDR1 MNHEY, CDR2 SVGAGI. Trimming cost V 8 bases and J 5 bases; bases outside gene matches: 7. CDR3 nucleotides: TGTGCCAGCGCGCGGACAGGGGTAGACGAGCAGTACTTC. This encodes CASARTGVDEQYF.

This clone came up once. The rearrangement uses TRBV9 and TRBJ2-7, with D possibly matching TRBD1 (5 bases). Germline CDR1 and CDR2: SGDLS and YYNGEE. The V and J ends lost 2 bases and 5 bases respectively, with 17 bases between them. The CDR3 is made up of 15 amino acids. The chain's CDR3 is CASSVGHEGGNEQYF. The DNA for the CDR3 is TGTGCCAGCAGCGTCGGACACGAAGGTGGAAACGAGCAGTACTTC.

CDR3 residues: CASSSQRTGGVSGNTIYF. CDR3 nucleotide sequence: TGTGCCAGCAGCTCGCAAAGGACAGGGGGAGTCTCTGGAAACACCATATATTTT. This chain links TRBV5-6 with TRBJ1-3, with 10 bases identical to TRBD1. V shed 3 bases and J 0 bases; nucleotides not matched to a gene: 9. The germline gives CDR1 SGHDT, CDR2 YYEEEE. This CDR3 is built from 18 residues.

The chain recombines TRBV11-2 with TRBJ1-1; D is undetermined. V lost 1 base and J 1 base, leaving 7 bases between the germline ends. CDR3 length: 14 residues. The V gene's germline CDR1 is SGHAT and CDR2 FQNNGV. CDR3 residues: CASSLGSGNTEAFF. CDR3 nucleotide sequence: TGTGCCAGCAGCTTAGGATCAGGGAACACTGAAGCTTTCTTT.

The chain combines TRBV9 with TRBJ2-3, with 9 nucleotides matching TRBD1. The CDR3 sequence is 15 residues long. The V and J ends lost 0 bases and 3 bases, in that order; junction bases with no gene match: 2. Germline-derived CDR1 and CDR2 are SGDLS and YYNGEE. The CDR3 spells CASSVAGQGTDTQYF. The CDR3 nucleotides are TGTGCCAGCAGCGTAGCGGGACAGGGTACAGATACGCAGTATTTT.

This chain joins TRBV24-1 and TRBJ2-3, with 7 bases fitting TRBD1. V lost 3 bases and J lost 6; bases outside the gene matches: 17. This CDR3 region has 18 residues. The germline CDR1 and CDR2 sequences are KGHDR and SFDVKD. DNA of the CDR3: TGTGCCACCAGTGATCCCAGTAGACAGGGATTAAACAGGGATACGCAGTATTTT. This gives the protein CATSDPSRQGLNRDTQYF.

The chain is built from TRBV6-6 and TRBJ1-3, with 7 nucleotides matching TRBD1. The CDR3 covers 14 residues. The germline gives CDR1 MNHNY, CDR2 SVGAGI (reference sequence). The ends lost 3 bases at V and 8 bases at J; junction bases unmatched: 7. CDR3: CASSYYDRADTIYF. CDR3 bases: TGTGCCAGCAGTTATTACGACAGGGCCGACACCATATATTTT.

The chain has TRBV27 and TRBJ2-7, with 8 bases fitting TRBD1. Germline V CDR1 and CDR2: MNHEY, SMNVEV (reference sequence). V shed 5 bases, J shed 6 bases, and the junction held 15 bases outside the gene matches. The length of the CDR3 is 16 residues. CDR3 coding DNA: TGTGCCAGCAGTCCAAAACCAGGGGGCCCCAGGGGCGAGCAGTACTTC. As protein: CASSPKPGGPRGEQYF.

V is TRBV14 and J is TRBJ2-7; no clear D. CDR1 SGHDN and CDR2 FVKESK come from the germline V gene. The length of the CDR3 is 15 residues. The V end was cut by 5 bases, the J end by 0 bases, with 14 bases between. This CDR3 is CASSASPPSSYEQYF. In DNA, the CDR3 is TGTGCCAGCAGCGCCTCTCCCCCTAGCTCCTACGAGCAGTACTTC.

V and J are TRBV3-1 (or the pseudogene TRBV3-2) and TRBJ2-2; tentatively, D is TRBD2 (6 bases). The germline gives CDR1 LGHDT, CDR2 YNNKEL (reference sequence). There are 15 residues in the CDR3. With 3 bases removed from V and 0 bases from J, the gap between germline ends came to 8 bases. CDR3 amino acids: CASSHSGSNTGELFF. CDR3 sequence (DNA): TGTGCCAGCAGCCATAGCGGATCGAACACCGGGGAGCTGTTTTTT.